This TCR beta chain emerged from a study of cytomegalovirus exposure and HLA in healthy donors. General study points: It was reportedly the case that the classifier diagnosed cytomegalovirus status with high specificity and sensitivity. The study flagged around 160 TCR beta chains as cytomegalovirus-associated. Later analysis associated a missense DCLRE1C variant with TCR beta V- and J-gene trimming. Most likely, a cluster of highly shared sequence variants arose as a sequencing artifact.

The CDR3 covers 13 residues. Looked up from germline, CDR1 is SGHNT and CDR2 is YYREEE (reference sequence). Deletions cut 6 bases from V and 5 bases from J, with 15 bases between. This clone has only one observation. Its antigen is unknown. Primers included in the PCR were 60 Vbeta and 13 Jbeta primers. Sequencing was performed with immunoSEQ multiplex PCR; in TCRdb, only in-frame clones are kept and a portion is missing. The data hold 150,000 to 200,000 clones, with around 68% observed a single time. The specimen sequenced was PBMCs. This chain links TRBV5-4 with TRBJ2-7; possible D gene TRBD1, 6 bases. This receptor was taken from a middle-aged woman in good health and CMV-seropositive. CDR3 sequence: CASNRDPGDEQYF. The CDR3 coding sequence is TGTGCCAGCAACAGAGATCCAGGGGACGAGCAGTACTTC.